This T cell receptor beta chain was sequenced in a study of technical replicates of blood from a handful of donors. Germline V gives CDR1 SGHDN, CDR2 FVKESK. The CDR3 consists of 13 residues. The V end was cut by 0 bases, the J end by 5 bases, with 8 bases between. Sequenced by immunoSEQ multiplex PCR; TCRdb stores in-frame clones only, minus some. The sample lists roughly 79,000 clones; over 90% were seen once. The genes are TRBV14 and TRBJ2-7; D may be TRBD2 (5 bases). This sequence was found in a human donor in good health. Sequenced material: T cells isolated from PBMCs. This chain's CDR3 is CASSQESGDEQYF. As DNA, the CDR3 is TGTGCCAGCAGCCAAGAATCCGGGGACGAGCAGTACTTC.